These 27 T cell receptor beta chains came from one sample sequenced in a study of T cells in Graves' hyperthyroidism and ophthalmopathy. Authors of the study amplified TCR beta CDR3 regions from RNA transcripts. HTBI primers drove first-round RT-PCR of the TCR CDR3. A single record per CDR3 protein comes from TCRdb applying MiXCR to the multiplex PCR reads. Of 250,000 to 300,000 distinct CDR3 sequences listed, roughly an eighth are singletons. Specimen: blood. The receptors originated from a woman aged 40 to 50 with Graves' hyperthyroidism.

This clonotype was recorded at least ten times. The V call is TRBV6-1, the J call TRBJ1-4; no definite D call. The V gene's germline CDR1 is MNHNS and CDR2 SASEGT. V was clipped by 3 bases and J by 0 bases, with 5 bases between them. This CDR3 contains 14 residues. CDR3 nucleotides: TGTGCCAGCAGTGATTTTTCAACTAATGAAAAACTGTTTTTT. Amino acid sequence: CASSDFSTNEKLFF.

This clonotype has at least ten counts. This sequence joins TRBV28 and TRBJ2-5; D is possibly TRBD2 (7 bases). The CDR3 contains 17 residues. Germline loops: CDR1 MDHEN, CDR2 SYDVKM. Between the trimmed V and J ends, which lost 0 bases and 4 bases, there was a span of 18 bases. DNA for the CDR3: TGTGCCAGCAGTTTATGGGGCGCTGGGGGGGCGGTAGAGACCCAGTACTTC. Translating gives CASSLWGAGGAVETQYF.

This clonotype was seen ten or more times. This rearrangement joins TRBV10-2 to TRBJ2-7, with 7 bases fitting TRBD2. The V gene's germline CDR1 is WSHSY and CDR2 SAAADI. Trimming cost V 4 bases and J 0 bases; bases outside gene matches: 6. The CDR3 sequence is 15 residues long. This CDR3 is CASSASLADSYEQYF. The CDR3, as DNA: TGCGCCAGCAGTGCTTCCCTAGCGGACTCCTACGAGCAGTACTTC.

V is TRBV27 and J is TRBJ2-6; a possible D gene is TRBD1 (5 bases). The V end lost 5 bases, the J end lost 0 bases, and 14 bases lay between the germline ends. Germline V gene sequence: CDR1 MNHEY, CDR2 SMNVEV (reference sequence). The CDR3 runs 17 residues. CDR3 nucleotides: TGTGCCAGCAGTCCGATGTCAGGGATCTCTGGGGCCAACGTCCTGACTTTC. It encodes CASSPMSGISGANVLTF.

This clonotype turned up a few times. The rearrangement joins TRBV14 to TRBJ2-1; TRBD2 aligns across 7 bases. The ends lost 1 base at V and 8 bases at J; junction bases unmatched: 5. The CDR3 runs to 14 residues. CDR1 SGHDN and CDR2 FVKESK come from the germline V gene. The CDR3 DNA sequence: TGTGCCAGCAGCCAAGCGGGAGGCGGGTATGAGCAGTTCTTC. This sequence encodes CASSQAGGGYEQFF. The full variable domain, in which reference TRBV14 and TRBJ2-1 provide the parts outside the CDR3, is EAGVTQFPSHSVIEKGQTVTLRCDPISGHDNLYWYRRVMGKEIKFLLHFVKESKQDESGMPNNRFLAERTGGTYSTLKVQPAELEDSGVYFCASSQAGGGYEQFFGPGTRLTVL.

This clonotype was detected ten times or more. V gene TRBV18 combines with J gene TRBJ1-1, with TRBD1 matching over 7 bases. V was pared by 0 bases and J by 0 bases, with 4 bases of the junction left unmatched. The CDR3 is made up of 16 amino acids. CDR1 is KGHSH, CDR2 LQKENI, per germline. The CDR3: CASSPPGQTMNTEAFF. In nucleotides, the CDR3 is TGTGCCAGCTCACCACCGGGACAGACAATGAACACTGAAGCTTTCTTT.

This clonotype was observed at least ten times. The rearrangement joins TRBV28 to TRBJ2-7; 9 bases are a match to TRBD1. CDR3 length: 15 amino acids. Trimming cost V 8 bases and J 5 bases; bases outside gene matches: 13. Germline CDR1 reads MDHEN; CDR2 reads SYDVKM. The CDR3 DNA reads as TGTGCCAGCCAATCTACCGGGACAGGGAGTGACGAGCAGTACTTC. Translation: CASQSTGTGSDEQYF.

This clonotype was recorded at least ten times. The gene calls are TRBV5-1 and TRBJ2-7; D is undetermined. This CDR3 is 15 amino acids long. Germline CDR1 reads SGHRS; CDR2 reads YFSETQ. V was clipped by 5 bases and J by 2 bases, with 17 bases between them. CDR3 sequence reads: CASRPGLQRTYEQYF. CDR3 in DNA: TGCGCCAGCAGGCCCGGCTTACAAAGGACCTACGAGCAGTACTTC.

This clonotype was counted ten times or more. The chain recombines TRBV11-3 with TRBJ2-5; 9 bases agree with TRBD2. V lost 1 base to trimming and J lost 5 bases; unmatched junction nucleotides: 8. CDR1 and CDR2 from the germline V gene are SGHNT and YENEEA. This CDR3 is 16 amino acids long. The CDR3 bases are TGTGCCAGCAGCTTAGGGGCTAGCGGGGACGGCGAGACCCAGTACTTC. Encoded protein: CASSLGASGDGETQYF.

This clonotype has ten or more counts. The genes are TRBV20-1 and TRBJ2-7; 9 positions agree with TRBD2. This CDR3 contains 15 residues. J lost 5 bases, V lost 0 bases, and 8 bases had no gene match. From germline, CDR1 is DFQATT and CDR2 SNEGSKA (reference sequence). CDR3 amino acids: CSARELAGTYHEQYF. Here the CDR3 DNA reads TGCAGTGCTAGAGAGCTAGCGGGAACGTACCACGAGCAGTACTTC.

In DNA, the CDR3 is TGTGCCATCAGTGAGTCTCCGGCAGATGGCTACACCTTC. Translation gives CAISESPADGYTF. The J gene is TRBJ1-2, the V gene TRBV10-3; no reliable D call. The CDR3 runs 13 residues. Trimming pared 0 bases from V and 6 bases from J, leaving 8 bases between. Per germline, CDR1 ENHRY and CDR2 SYGVKD.

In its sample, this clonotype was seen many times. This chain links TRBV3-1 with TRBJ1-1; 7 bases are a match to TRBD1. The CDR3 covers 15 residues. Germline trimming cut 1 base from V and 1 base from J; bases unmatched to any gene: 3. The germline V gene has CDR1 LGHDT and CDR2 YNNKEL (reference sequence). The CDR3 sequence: CASSQAGTENTEAFF. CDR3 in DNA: TGTGCCAGCAGCCAAGCCGGGACAGAGAACACTGAAGCTTTCTTT.

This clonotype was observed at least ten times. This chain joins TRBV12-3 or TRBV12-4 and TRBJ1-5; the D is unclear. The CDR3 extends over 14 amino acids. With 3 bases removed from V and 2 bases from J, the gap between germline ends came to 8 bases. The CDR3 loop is CASSLFHGNQPQHF. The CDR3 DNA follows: TGTGCCAGCAGTTTGTTCCACGGCAATCAGCCCCAGCATTTT.

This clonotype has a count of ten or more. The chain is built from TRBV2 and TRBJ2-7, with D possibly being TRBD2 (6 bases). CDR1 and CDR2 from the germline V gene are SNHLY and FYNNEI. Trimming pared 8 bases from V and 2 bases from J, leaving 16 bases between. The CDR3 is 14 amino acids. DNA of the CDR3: TGTGCCAGCGCTGCGGGGACCCCACCCTACGAGCAGTACTTC. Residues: CASAAGTPPYEQYF.

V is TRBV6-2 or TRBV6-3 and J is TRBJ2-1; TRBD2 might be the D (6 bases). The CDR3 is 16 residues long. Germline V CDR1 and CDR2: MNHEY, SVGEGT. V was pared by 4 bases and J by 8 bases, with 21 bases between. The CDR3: CASSFLRGSLGHEQFF. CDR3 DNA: TGTGCCAGCAGTTTCCTGCGGGGCTCCCTTGGACATGAGCAGTTCTTC.

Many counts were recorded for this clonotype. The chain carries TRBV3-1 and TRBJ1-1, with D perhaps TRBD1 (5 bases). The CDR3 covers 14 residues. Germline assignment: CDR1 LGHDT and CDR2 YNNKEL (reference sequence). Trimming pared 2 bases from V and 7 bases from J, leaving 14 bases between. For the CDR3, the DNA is TGTGCCAGCAGCCAAATACAAGGGACCGATGAAGCTTTCTTT. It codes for CASSQIQGTDEAFF.

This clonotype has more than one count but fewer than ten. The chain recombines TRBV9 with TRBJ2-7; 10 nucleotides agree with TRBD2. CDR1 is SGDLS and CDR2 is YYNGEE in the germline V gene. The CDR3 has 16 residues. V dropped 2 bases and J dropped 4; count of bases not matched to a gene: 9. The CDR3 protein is CASSVSSSGSLYEQYF. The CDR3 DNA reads TGTGCCAGCAGCGTGTCCTCTAGCGGGAGTCTTTACGAGCAGTACTTC.

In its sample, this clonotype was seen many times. For the CDR3, the DNA is TGTGCCAGCCTTGGCGCTAGCGGGTTTTCCTACAATGAGCAGTTCTTC. Protein: CASLGASGFSYNEQFF. The rearrangement links TRBV28 to TRBJ2-1; 8 bases align to TRBD2. The V gene's germline CDR1 is MDHEN and CDR2 SYDVKM. The CDR3 length is 16 residues. The ends lost 8 bases at V and 1 base at J; junction bases unmatched: 10.

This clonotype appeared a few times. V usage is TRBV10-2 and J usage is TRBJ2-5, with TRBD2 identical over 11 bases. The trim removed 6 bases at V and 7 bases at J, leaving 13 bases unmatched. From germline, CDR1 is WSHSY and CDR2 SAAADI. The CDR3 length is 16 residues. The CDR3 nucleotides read TGCGCCAGCAGGGACCTAGCGGGAGGCCTGGGTGCGACCCAGTACTTC. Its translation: CASRDLAGGLGATQYF.

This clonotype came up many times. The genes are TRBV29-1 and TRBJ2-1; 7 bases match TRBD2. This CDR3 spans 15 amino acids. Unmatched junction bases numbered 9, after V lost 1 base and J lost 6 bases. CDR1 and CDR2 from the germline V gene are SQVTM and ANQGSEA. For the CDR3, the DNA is TGCAGCGTTGAAGTCCGCGGGAGTCGCCTCAATGAGCAGTTCTTC. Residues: CSVEVRGSRLNEQFF.

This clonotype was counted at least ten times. In nucleotides, the CDR3 is TGTGCCAGCAGCTTAGATCTACACCATGGCTACACCTTC. The encoded protein is CASSLDLHHGYTF. The chain uses TRBV7-9 and TRBJ1-2; no reliable D call. CDR3 length equals 13 residues. The V gene lost 1 base and the J gene lost 6 bases, with 9 bases spanning the gap. Germline assignment: CDR1 SEHNR and CDR2 FQNEAQ (reference sequence).

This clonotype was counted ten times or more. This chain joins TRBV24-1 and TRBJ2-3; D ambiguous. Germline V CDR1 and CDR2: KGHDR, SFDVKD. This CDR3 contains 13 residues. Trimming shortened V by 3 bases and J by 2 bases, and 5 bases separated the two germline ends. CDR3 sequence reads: CATSDPDTDTQYF. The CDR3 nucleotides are TGTGCCACCAGTGATCCTGACACAGATACGCAGTATTTT.

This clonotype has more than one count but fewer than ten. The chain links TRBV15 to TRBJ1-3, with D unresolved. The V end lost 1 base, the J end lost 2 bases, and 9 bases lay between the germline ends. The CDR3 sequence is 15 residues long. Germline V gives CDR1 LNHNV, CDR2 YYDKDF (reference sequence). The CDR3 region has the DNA TGTGCCACCAGCAGAGGTACAGCGGCTGGAAACACCATATATTTT. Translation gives CATSRGTAAGNTIYF.

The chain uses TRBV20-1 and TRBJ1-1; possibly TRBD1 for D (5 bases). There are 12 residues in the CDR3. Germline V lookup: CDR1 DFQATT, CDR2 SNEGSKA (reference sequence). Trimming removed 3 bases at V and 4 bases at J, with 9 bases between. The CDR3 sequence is CSASQGFTEAFF. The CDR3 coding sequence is TGCAGTGCTAGCCAGGGATTCACTGAAGCTTTCTTT.

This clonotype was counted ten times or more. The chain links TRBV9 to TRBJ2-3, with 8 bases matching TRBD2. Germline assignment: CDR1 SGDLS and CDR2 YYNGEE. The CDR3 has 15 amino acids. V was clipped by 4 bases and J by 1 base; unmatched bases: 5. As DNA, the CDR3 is TGTGCCAGCAGCACAACTAGCGGACGCACAGATACGCAGTATTTT. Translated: CASSTTSGRTDTQYF. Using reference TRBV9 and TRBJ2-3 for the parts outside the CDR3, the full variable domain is DSGVTQTPKHLITATGQRVTLRCSPRSGDLSVYWYQQSLDQGLQFLIQYYNGEERAKGNILERFSAQQFPDLHSELNLSSLELGDSALYFCASSTTSGRTDTQYFGPGTRLTVL.

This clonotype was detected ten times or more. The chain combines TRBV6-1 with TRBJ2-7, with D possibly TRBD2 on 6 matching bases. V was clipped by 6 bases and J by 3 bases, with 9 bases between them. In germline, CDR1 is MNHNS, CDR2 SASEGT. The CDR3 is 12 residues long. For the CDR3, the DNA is TGTGCCAGCAGGGGGACTTACTACGAGCAGTACTTC. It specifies CASRGTYYEQYF.

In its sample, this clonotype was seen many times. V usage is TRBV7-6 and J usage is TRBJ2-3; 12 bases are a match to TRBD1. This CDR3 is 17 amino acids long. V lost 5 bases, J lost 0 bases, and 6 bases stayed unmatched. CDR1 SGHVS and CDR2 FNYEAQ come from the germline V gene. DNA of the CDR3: TGTGCCAGCAGCCACCGGGACAGGGGGCGCAGCACAGATACGCAGTATTTT. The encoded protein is CASSHRDRGRSTDTQYF.